This TCR beta chain was retrieved from a study of cytomegalovirus exposure and HLA in healthy donors. Study information: Roughly four fifths of 300 to 450 genotyped donors fell in the Caucasian-associated ancestry cluster. General study points: The study designated 150 to 200 TCR beta chains cytomegalovirus-associated. With high specificity and sensitivity, the classifier reportedly diagnosed cytomegalovirus status.

In the PCR, 60 Vbeta and 13 Jbeta primers were used. Source study methods: The count from a later analysis was some 81 million unique TCR beta chains, 9 million to 12 million of them shared. Clones were read by immunoSEQ multiplex PCR, and TCRdb kept only the in-frame ones, dropping some. V, J and clone size were drawn from that table, and D and trimming were deduced from the DNA. The table lists 110,000 to 150,000 clones, approximately 80% of them singletons. The CDR3 loop spans 15 amino acids. The junction had 12 bases not matched to a gene; V was cut back by 7 bases and J by 2 bases. Germline V gene data show CDR1 as SGHNT and CDR2 as YYREEE (reference sequence). Points on this clone: The antigen is unknown.

This TCR came from a male donor in good health and CMV-seronegative. Sequenced input: PBMCs. The chain has TRBV5-4 and TRBJ2-7; 7 nucleotides align to TRBD2. CDR3 sequence (DNA): TGTGCCAGCGGCTCAACCGGGACTACCCCCTACGAGCAGTACTTC. This translates into CASGSTGTTPYEQYF.